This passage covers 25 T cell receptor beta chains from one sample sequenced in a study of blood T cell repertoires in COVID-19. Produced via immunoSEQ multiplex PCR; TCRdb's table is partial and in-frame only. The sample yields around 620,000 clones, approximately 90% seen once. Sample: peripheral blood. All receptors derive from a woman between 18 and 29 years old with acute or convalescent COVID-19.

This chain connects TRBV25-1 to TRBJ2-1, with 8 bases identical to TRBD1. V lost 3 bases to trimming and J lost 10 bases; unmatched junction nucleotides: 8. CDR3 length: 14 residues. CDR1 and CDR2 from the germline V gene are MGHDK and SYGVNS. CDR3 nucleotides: TGTGCCAGCAGTGATCCTAGGACAGGGTGGGAGCAGTTCTTC. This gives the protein CASSDPRTGWEQFF.

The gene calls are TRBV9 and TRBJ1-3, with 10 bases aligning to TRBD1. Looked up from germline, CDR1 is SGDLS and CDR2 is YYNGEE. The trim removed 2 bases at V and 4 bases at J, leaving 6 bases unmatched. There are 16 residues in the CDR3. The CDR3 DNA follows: TGTGCCAGCAGCGTGGCCGGGACAGGGGTAGGAAACACCATATATTTT. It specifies CASSVAGTGVGNTIYF.

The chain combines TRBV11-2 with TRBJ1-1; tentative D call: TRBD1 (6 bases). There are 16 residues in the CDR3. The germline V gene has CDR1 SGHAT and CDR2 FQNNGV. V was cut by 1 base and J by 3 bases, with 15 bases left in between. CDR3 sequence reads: CASSLGEGRGHTEAFF. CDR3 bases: TGTGCCAGCAGCTTAGGGGAGGGCAGGGGACACACTGAAGCTTTCTTT. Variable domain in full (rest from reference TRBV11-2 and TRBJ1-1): EAGVAQSPRYKIIEKRQSVAFWCNPISGHATLYWYQQILGQGPKLLIQFQNNGVVDDSQLPKDRFSAERLKGVDSTLKIQPAKLEDSAVYLCASSLGEGRGHTEAFFGQGTRLTVV.

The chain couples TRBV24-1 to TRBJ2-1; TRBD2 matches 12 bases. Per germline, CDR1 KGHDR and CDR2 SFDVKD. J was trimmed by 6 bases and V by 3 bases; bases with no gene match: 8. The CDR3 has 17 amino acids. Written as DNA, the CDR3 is TGTGCCACCAGTGATGGCGGGACTAGCGGGCGTCTCAATGAGCAGTTCTTC. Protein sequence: CATSDGGTSGRLNEQFF.

This CDR3 is CATQPSGGANEQFF. CDR3 DNA: TGTGCCACCCAGCCTAGCGGGGGGGCCAATGAGCAGTTCTTC. The chain links TRBV7-9 to TRBJ2-1; 12 nucleotides align to TRBD2. The CDR3 is 14 residues long. The V segment lost 10 bases and the J segment 6 bases; nucleotides outside the gene matches: 7. Germline V gene lookup returns CDR1 SEHNR and CDR2 FQNEAQ (reference sequence). The whole variable domain, remainder taken from reference TRBV7-9 and TRBJ2-1, is DTGVSQNPRHKITKRGQNVTFRCDPISEHNRLYWYRQTLGQGPEFLTYFQNEAQLEKSRLLSDRFSAERPKGSFSTLEIQRTEQGDSAMYLCATQPSGGANEQFFGPGTRLTVL.

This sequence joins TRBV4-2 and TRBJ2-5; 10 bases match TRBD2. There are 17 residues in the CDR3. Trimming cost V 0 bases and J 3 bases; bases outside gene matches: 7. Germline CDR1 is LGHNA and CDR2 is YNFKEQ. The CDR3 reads CASSQEGSGGREETQYF. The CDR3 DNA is TGTGCCAGCAGCCAAGAAGGTAGCGGGGGGCGGGAAGAGACCCAGTACTTC.

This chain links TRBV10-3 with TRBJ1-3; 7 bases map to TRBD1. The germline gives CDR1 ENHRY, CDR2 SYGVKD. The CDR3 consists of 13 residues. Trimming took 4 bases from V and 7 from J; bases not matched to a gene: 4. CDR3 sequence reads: CAISGAGGNTIYF. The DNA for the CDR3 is TGTGCCATCAGTGGGGCAGGGGGTAACACCATATATTTT.

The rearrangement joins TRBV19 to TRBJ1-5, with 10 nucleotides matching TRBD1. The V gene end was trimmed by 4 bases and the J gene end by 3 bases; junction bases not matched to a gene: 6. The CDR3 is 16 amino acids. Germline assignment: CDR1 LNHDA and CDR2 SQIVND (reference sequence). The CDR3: CASSTRGTGDNQPQHF. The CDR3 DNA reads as TGTGCCAGTAGTACGCGAGGGACAGGGGACAATCAGCCCCAGCATTTT. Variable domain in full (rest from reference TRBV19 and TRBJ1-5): DGGITQSPKYLFRKEGQNVTLSCEQNLNHDAMYWYRQDPGQGLRLIYYSQIVNDFQKGDIAEGYSVSREKKESFPLTVTSAQKNPTAFYLCASSTRGTGDNQPQHFGDGTRLSIL.

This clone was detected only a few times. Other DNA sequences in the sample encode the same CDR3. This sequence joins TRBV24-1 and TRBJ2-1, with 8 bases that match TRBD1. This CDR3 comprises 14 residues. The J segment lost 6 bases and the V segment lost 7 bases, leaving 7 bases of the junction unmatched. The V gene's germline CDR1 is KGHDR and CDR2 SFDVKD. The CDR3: CATSRDRQSNEQFF. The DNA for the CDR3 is TGTGCCACCAGCCGGGACAGGCAAAGCAATGAGCAGTTCTTC.

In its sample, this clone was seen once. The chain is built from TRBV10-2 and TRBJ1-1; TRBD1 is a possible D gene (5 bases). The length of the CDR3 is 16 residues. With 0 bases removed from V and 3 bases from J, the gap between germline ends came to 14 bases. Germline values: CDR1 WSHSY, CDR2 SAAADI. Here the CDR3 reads CASSESTGHLDTEAFF. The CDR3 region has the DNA TGCGCCAGCAGTGAGTCTACAGGCCACCTAGACACTGAAGCTTTCTTT.

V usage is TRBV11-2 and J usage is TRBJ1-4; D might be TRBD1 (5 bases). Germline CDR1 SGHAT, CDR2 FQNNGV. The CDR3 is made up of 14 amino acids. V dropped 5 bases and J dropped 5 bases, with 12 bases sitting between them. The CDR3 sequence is CASSRQMRNEKLFF. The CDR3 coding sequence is TGTGCCAGCAGCAGACAGATGAGGAATGAAAAACTGTTTTTT.

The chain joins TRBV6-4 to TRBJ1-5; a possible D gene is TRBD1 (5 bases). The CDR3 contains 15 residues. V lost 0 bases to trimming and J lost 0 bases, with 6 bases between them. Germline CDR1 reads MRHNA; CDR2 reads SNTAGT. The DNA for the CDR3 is TGTGCCAGCAGTGACTCCCAGGGTAGCAATCAGCCCCAGCATTTT. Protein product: CASSDSQGSNQPQHF.

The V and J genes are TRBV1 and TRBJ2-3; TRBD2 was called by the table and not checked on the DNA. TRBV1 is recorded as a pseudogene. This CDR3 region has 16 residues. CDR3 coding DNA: TGCACCAGCAGCCAGATGACTAGCGGGGGCACAGATACGCAGTATTTT. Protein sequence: CTSSQMTSGGTDTQYF.

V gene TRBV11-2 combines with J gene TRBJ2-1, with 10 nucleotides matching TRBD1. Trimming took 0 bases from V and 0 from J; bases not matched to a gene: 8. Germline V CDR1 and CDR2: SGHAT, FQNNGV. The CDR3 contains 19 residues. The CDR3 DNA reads TGTGCCAGCAGCTTAGAGGGGGGGACAGGGGCTCCCTCCTACAATGAGCAGTTCTTC. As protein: CASSLEGGTGAPSYNEQFF.

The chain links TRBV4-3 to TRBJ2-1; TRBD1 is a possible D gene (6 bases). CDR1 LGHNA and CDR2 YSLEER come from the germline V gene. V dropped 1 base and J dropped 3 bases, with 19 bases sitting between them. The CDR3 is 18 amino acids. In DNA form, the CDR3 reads TGCGCCAGCAGCCAAGGTCCCGGTGGGACAATATTCTACAATGAGCAGTTCTTC. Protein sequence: CASSQGPGGTIFYNEQFF.

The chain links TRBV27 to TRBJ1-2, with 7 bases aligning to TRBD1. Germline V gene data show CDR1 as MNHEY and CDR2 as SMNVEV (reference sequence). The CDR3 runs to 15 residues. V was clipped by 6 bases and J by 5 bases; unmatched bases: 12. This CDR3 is CASSYEPGTAYGYTF. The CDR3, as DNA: TGTGCCAGCAGCTACGAACCCGGGACAGCTTATGGCTACACCTTC.

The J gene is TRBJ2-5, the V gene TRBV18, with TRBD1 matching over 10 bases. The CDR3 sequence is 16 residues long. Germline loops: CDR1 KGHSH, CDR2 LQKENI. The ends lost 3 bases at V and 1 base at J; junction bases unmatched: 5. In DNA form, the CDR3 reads TGTGCCAGCTCACCTAGACAGGGGGCCTTCCAAGAGACCCAGTACTTC. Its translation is CASSPRQGAFQETQYF.

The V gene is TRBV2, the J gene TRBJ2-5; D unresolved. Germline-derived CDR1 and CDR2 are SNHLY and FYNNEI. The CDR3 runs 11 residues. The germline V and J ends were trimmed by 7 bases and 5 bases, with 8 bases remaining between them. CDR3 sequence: CASMLRETQYF. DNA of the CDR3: TGTGCCAGCATGTTGCGGGAGACCCAGTACTTC.

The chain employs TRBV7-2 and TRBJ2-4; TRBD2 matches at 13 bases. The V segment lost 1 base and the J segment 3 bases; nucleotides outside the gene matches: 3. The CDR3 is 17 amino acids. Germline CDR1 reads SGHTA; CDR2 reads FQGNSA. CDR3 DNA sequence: TGTGCCAGCAGCTTAGGACTAGCGGGGGGAGGCAAAAACATTCAGTACTTC. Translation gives CASSLGLAGGGKNIQYF.

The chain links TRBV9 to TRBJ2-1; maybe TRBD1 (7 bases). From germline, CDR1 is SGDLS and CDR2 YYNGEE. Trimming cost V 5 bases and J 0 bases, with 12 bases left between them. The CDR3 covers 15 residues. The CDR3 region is CASSPGGLSYNEQFF. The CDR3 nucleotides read TGTGCCAGCAGTCCAGGGGGGCTCTCCTACAATGAGCAGTTCTTC.

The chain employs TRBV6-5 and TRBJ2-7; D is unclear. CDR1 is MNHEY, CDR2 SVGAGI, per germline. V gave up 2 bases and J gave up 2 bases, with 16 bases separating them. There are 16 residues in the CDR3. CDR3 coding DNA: TGTGCCAGCAGTTACAATCCGCGACACGGAACCTACGAGCAGTACTTC. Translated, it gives CASSYNPRHGTYEQYF.

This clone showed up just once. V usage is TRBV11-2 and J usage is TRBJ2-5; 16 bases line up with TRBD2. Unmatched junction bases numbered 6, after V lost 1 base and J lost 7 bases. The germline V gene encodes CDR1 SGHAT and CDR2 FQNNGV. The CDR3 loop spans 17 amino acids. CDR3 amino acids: CASSLVGTSGGAGTQYF. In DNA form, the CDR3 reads TGTGCCAGCAGCTTAGTCGGGACTAGCGGGGGGGCAGGGACCCAGTACTTC. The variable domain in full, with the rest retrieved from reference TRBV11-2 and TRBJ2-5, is EAGVAQSPRYKIIEKRQSVAFWCNPISGHATLYWYQQILGQGPKLLIQFQNNGVVDDSQLPKDRFSAERLKGVDSTLKIQPAKLEDSAVYLCASSLVGTSGGAGTQYFGPGTRLLVL.

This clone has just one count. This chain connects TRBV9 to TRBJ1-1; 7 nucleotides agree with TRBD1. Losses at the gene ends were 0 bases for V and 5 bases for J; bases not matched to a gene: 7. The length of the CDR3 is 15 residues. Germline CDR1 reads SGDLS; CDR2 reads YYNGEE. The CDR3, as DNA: TGTGCCAGCAGCGTAGACCAGGGGGTGGGAACTGAAGCTTTCTTT. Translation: CASSVDQGVGTEAFF.

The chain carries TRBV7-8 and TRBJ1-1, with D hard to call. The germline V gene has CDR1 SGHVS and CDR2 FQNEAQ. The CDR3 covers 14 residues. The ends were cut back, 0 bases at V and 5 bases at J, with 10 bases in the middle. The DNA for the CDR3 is TGTGCCAGCAGCTTAGCGGGAGGTTGGACTGAAGCTTTCTTT. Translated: CASSLAGGWTEAFF.

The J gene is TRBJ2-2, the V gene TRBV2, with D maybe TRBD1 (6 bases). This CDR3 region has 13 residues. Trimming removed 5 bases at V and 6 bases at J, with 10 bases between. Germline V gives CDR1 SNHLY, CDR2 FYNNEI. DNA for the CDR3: TGTGCCAGCAGTACCGACAGGCCCGGGGAGCTGTTTTTT. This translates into CASSTDRPGELFF. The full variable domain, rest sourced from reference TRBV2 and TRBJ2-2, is EPEVTQTPSHQVTQMGQEVILRCVPISNHLYFYWYRQILGQKVEFLVSFYNNEISEKSEIFDDQFSVERPDGSNFTLKIRSTKLEDSAMYFCASSTDRPGELFFGEGSRLTVL.